This T cell receptor beta chain is drawn from a study of blood T cell repertoires in COVID-19. Method: immunoSEQ multiplex PCR; TCRdb's copy keeps in-frame clones and lacks some. The data contain over 200,000 clones, 88% of them singletons. The CDR3 sequence is 16 residues long. CDR1 and CDR2 (germline): KGHDR, SFDVKD. The germline V and J ends were trimmed by 5 bases and 5 bases, with 19 bases remaining between them. The origin of this receptor is a woman between 55 and 75 years old with acute or convalescent COVID-19. The gene calls are TRBV24-1 and TRBJ2-3; no firm D call. The sample was peripheral blood. CDR3 protein: CATSVLSTRGEDTQYF. CDR3 sequence (DNA): TGTGCCACCAGTGTCCTCTCCACGCGTGGTGAAGATACGCAGTATTTT.